Listed below are T cell receptor beta chains from one sample, sequenced in a study of blood T cell repertoires in COVID-19. Here immunoSEQ multiplex PCR was the method, and the copy in TCRdb shows in-frame clones only, minus some. The table includes 20,000 to 30,000 clones, more than 80% detected once. Input material: peripheral blood. Source of these receptors: a human donor in a cohort sampled during active COVID-19. CDR3s include the opening cysteine and the closing phenylalanine or tryptophan.

CATVDRSYEQYF,TRBV25-1,TRBJ2-7,12
CASSVEGGISKNIQYF,TRBV6-4,TRBJ2-4,16
CAWDPGGDYSGYTF,TRBV30,TRBJ1-2,14
CASRRGGVTNEKLFF,TRBV7-9,TRBJ1-4,15
CASSIGQSNQPQHF,TRBV7-9,TRBJ1-5,14
CASSATSGSSYEQYF,TRBV10-2,TRBJ2-7,15
CASSLSGIAGATQYF,TRBV28,TRBJ2-3,15
CASRPIGIVGEGYTF,TRBV27,TRBJ1-2,15
CASSWAHEQYF,TRBV7-9,TRBJ2-7,11
CASQQAGATTDTQYF,TRBV19,TRBJ2-3,15
CASSRVNEQFF,TRBV3-1/TRBV3-2,TRBJ2-1,11
CASSFQTGSYEQYF,TRBV28,TRBJ2-7,14
CASGIGGGGFEAFF,TRBV12-5,TRBJ1-1,14
CASSPNGETQYF,TRBV18,TRBJ2-5,12
CASSDPDRDGYGYTF,TRBV6-4,TRBJ1-2,15
CASSLKGHEQFF,TRBV7-3,TRBJ2-1,12
CASSEYRQGNYGYTF,TRBV6-1,TRBJ1-2,15
CASLGDTNEKLFF,TRBV28,TRBJ1-4,13
CASSLQGGGADEQFF,TRBV5-5,TRBJ2-1,15
CSASGTGDTEAFF,TRBV20-1,TRBJ1-1,13
CASRGQGAQETQYF,TRBV6-6,TRBJ2-5,14
CASSLEGGLRIDTQYF,TRBV7-8,TRBJ2-3,16
CASSPGGSTETQYF,TRBV5-1,TRBJ2-5,14
CATSRTQGQGAGANVLTF,TRBV15,TRBJ2-6,18
CASSDRGATNEKLFF,TRBV19,TRBJ1-4,15
CASSTNREPTYEQYF,TRBV28,TRBJ2-7,15
CASSRGRGLANEQFF,TRBV3-1/TRBV3-2,TRBJ2-1,15
CASSRTRAGEQYF,TRBV14,TRBJ2-7,13
CASGGGSNQPQHF,TRBV12-5,TRBJ1-5,13
CASRQIGTGEQPQHF,TRBV27,TRBJ1-5,15
CASSQDLSGGRGGELFF,TRBV4-3,TRBJ2-2,17
CASSLGTGADEQYF,TRBV11-2,TRBJ2-7,14
CASSSGQGVTINSEQYF,TRBV28,TRBJ2-7,17
CAISRDRGNEQFF,TRBV10-3,TRBJ2-1,13
CASSTGKTYEQYF,TRBV7-9,TRBJ2-7,13
CSARLAGGPYNEQFF,TRBV29-1,TRBJ2-1,15
CATSEVSGGSDTQYF,TRBV24-1,TRBJ2-3,15
CASSSRQGALETQYF,TRBV18,TRBJ2-5,15
CASSPLSGVSYGYTF,TRBV2,TRBJ1-2,15
CASRGQTSYGYTF,TRBV6-6,TRBJ1-2,13
CASSSTGATTYEQYF,TRBV7-8,TRBJ2-7,15
CASRGGQGQREKLFF,TRBV6-6,TRBJ1-4,15
CASSVGGAITSYNEQFF,TRBV9,TRBJ2-1,17
CASSYTGSNQPQHF,TRBV6-2/TRBV6-3,TRBJ1-5,14
CASSQQGAQEKLFF,TRBV3-1/TRBV3-2,TRBJ1-4,14
CASSSLTGSHYNEQFF,TRBV11-3,TRBJ2-1,16
CASSLKLAGVDTQYF,TRBV5-1,TRBJ2-3,15
CASSRQGETQYF,TRBV9,TRBJ2-5,12
CASTDRAHEQYF,TRBV28,TRBJ2-7,12
CASSGTLRYGYTF,TRBV2,TRBJ1-2,13
CASSHDPPGQVYNEQFF,TRBV10-1,TRBJ2-1,17
CAWSRELSSGNTIYF,TRBV30,TRBJ1-3,15
CASSMRQNQQETQYF,TRBV19,TRBJ2-5,15